Given below is one T cell receptor beta chain in context. What this receptor recognizes is not known. No base-level quality is on record; no much larger clone is a single base apart. These data belong to a study of blood T cell repertoires in COVID-19 (TCRdb year 2020). A note on the overall study: Samples covering the acute and convalescent phases of COVID-19 were provided by collaborators in the United States, Italy and Spain. The dataset comprised deeply sampled blood TCRbeta repertoires from subjects exposed to, actively infected with, or recovered from COVID-19. HLA class I and class II types, where available, came from metadata supplied by the sample provider rather than from assay-based typing. Samples were obtained from the ongoing ImmuneRACE study (first 160 participants) and from about 1,300 subjects provided by 6 global collaborators. A freely available public database, intended as a resource for researchers studying the immune response to SARS-CoV-2, is where the repertoires were released. Nearly every sample came with metadata listing a de-identified subject ID, COVID-19 status, age in years and sex. The material from the prospective study consisted of cDNA or gDNA derived from T cells, B-cell-depleted T cells, or PBMCs. What the work shows at the level of the full study, not this receptor alone: The quantity of clinical and demographic metadata differed by source and by participant and was supplied without curation.

The V and J ends are trimmed by 6 bases and 1 base, leaving 6 bases between them. The germline V gene supplies CDR1 MNHEY and CDR2 SVGAGI. The CDR3, from cysteine to phenylalanine, totals 12 residues. The entry retains the CDR3 DNA only, 36 bases that are in frame from base 1. TCRbeta CDR3 regions were amplified from genomic DNA using the immunoSEQ Assay, a bias-controlled multiplex PCR. The original methods were these. The number of nucleated cells in each sample was estimated from the amplification of reference gene primers within the assay. To quantify the absolute abundance of each unique TCRbeta CDR3 rearrangement, sequence reads were collapsed and filtered. For each sample, productive Simpson clonality was calculated as the square root of Simpson's diversity index over productive rearrangements. Entries here come from immuneACCESS through TCRdb and include only in-frame sequences with V and J called. Some clones fail to appear in such tables; in the studies checked, an unresolved V gene covers under half of the shortfall, and the cause of the remainder is unknown. D and trimming were read from the DNA, whereas the V and J calls and clone size are those reported in that table. Recorded for this sample are 200,000 to 300,000 clones; roughly 84% of them occurred a single time. Of the sample, around 27% falls within the top ten clones.

Each collaborating institution followed its own protocols to collect whole blood in K2EDTA tubes. For TCRbeta analysis, collaborator samples were shipped as frozen whole blood, as isolated PBMCs, or as DNA extracted from either sample type. The sequence was obtained from a man between 35 and 55 years old with acute or convalescent COVID-19. The sample consisted of peripheral blood. In this chain, TRBV6-5 is recombined with TRBJ1-2; D gene: possibly TRBD1, on 5 matching bases. The DNA sequence is as follows: TGTGCCAGCAGACAGGTTAACTATGGCTACACCTTC. Translation gives CASRQVNYGYTF.